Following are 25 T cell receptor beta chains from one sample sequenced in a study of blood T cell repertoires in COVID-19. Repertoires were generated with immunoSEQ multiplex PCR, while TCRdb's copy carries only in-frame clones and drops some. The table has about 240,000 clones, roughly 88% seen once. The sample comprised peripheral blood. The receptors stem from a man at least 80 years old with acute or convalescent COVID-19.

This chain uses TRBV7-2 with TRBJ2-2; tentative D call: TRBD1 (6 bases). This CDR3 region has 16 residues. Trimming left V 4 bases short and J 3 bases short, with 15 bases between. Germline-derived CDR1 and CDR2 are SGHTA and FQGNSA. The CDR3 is CASSSPRGDYTGELFF. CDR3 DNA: TGTGCCAGCAGCTCGCCCAGGGGAGATTACACCGGGGAGCTGTTTTTT. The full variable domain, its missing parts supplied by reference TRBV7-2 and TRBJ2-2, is GAGVSQSPSNKVTEKGKDVELRCDPISGHTALYWYRQSLGQGLEFLIYFQGNSAPDKSGLPSDRFSAERTGGSVSTLTIQRTQQEDSAVYLCASSSPRGDYTGELFFGEGSRLTVL.

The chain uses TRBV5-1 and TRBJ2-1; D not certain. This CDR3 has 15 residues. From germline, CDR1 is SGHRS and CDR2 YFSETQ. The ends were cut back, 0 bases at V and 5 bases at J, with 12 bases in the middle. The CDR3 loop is CASSLVSSVNNEQFF. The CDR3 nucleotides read TGCGCCAGCAGCTTGGTTTCGTCGGTCAACAATGAGCAGTTCTTC.

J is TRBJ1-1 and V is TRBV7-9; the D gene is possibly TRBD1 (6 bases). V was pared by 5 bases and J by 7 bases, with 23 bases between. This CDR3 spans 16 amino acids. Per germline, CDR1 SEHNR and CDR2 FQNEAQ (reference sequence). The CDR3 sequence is CASSVGVAGVGDEAFF. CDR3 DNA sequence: TGTGCCAGCAGCGTCGGGGTGGCAGGGGTGGGCGATGAAGCTTTCTTT.

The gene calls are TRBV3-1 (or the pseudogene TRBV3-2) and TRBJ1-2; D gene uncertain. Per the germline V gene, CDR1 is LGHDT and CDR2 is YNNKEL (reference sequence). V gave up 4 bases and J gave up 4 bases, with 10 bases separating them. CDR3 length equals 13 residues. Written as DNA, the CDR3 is TGTGCCAGCAGCCGGGAGAATTTCTATGGCTACACCTTC. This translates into CASSRENFYGYTF.

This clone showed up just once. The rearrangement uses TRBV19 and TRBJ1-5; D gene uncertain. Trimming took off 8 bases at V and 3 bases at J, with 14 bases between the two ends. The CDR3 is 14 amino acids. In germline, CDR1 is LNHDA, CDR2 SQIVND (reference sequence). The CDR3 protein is CASSRGGPNQPQHF. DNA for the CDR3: TGTGCCAGTTCTAGAGGTGGCCCCAATCAGCCCCAGCATTTT.

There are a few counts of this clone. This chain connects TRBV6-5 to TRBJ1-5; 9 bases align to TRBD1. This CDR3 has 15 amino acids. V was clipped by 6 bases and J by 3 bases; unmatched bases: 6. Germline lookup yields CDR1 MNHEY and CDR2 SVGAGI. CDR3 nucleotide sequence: TGTGCCAGCAGCGCGGGACAGGGTCCCAATCAGCCCCAGCATTTT. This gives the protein CASSAGQGPNQPQHF.

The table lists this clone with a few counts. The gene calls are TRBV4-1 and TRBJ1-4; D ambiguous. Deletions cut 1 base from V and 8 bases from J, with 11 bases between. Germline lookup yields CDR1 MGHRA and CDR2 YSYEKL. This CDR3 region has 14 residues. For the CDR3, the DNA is TGCGCCAGCAGCCAAGGTCGGGTAGACGAAAAACTGTTTTTT. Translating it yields CASSQGRVDEKLFF.

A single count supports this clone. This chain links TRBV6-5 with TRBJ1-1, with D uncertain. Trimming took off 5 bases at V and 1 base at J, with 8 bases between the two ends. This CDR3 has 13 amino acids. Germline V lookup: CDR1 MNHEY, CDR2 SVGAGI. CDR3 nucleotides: TGTGCCAGCAGTCAGACTGGGAACACTGAAGCTTTCTTT. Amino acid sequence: CASSQTGNTEAFF.

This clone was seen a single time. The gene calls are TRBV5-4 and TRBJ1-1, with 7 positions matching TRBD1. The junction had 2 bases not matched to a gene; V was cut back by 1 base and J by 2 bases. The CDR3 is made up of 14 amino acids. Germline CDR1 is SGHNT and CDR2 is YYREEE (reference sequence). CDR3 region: CASSLTGVNTEAFF. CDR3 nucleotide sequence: TGTGCCAGCAGCTTGACAGGGGTAAACACTGAAGCTTTCTTT.

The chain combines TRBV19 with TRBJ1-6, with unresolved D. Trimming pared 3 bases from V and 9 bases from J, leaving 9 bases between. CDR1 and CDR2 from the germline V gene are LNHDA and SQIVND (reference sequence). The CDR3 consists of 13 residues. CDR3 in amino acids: CASSIDRVSPLHF. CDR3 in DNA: TGTGCCAGTAGTATCGACCGGGTTTCACCCCTCCACTTT.

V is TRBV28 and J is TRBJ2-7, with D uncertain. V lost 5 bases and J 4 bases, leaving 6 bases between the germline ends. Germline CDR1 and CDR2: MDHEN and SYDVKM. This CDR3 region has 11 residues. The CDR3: CASSGNYEQYF. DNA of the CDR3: TGTGCCAGCAGTGGCAATTACGAGCAGTACTTC.

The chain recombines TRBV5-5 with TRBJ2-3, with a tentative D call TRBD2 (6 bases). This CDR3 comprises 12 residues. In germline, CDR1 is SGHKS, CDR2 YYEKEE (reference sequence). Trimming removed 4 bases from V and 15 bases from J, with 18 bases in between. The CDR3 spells CASSPGLASGYF. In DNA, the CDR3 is TGTGCCAGCAGCCCGGGACTGGCCTCGGGTTATTTT.

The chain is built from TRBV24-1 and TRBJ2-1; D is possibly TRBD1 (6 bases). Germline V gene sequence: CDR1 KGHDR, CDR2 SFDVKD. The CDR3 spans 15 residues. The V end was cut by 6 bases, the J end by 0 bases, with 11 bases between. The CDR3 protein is CATSPGASSYNEQFF. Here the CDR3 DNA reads TGTGCCACCAGTCCAGGGGCTAGCTCCTACAATGAGCAGTTCTTC.

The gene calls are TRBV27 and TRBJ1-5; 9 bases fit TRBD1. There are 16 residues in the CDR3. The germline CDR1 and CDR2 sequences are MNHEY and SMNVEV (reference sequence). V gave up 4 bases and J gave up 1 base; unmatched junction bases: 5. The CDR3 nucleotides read TGTGCCAGCAGTTCGGGACAGGGTTGGAGCAATCAGCCCCAGCATTTT. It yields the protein CASSSGQGWSNQPQHF.

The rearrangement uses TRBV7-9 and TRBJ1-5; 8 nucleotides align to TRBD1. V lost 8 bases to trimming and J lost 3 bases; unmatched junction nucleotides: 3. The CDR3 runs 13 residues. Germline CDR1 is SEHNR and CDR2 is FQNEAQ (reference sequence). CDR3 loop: CASGQGANQPQHF. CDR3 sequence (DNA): TGTGCCAGCGGACAGGGAGCCAATCAGCCCCAGCATTTT.

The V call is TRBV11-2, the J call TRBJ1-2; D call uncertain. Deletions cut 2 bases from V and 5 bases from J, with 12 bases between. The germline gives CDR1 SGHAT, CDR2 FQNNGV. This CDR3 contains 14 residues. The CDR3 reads CASSLPLSQYGYTF. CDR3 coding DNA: TGTGCCAGCAGCTTACCCCTTTCGCAGTATGGCTACACCTTC.

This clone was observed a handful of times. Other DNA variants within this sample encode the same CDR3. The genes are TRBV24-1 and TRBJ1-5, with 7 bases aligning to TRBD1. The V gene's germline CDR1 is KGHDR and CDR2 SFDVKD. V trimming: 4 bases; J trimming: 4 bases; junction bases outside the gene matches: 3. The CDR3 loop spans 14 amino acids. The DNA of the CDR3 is TGTGCCACCAGTGACCCAGGGGGGAATCAGCCCCAGCATTTT. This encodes CATSDPGGNQPQHF.

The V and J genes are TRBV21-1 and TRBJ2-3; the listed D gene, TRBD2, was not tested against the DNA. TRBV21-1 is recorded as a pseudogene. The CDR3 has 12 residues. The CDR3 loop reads CATVKITDTQYF. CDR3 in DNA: TGTGCCACCGTTAAAATCACAGATACGCAGTATTTT.

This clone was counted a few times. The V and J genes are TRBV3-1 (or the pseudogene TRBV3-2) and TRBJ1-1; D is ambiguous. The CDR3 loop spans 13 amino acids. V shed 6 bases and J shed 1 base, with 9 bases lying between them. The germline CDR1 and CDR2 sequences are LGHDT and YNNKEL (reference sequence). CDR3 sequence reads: CASSLLGNTEAFF. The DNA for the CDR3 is TGTGCCAGCAGTCTCCTCGGGAACACTGAAGCTTTCTTT.

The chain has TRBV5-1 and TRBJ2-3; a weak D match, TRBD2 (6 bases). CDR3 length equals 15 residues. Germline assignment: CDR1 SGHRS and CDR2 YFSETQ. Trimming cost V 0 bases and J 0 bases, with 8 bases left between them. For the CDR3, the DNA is TGCGCCAGCAGCTTGGGGGGAGGTAGCACAGATACGCAGTATTTT. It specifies CASSLGGGSTDTQYF.

CDR3 sequence (DNA): TGCGCCAGCAGCTCTCGGGGTACTGAAGCTTTCTTT. Residues: CASSSRGTEAFF. The chain uses TRBV5-1 and TRBJ1-1; D unclear. Trimming removed 3 bases at V and 5 bases at J, with 8 bases between. The V gene's germline CDR1 is SGHRS and CDR2 YFSETQ. The CDR3 runs to 12 residues.

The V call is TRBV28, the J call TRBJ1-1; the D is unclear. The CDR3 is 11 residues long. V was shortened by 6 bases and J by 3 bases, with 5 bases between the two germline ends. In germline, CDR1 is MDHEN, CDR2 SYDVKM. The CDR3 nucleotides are TGTGCCAGCAGAACGGACACTGAAGCTTTCTTT. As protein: CASRTDTEAFF.

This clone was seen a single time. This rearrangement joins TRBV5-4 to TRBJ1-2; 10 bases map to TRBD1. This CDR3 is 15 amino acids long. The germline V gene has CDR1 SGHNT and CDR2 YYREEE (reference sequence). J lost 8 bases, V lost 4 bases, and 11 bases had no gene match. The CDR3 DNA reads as TGTGCCAGCAGCGCCCTGACCGGGACAGGGGCCGGCTACACCTTC. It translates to CASSALTGTGAGYTF. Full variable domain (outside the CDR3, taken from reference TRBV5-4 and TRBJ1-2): ETGVTQSPTHLIKTRGQQVTLRCSSQSGHNTVSWYQQALGQGPQFIFQYYREEENGRGNFPPRFSGLQFPNYSSELNVNALELDDSALYLCASSALTGTGAGYTFGSGTRLTVV.

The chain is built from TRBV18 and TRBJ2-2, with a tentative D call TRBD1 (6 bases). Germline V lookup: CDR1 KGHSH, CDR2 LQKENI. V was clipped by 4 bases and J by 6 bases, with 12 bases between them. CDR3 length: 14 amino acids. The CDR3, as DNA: TGTGCCAGCTCACTCCTGACAGGCTCCGGGGAGCTGTTTTTT. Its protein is CASSLLTGSGELFF.

The DNA of the CDR3 is TGTGCCAGCAGCCTTGAGCGGGAACCATCCTACGAGCAGTACTTC. Its translation is CASSLEREPSYEQYF. The chain employs TRBV6-5 and TRBJ2-7; 7 bases are a match to TRBD2. The CDR3 totals 15 residues. J gave up 1 base and V 6 bases, and 9 bases lay outside the gene matches. CDR1 and CDR2 (germline): MNHEY, SVGAGI.